The source of this TCR beta chain is a study of cytomegalovirus exposure and HLA in healthy donors. Study-wide points: Most TCR sequences showed up rarely, but some public TCRs showed up in many donors. Later work associated fewer than 20,000 TCR beta sequences with HLA alleles at 0.05 false discovery rate.

The CDR3 runs 18 residues. CDR1 is SGDLS, CDR2 YYNGEE, per germline. V shed 4 bases and J shed 10 bases, with 27 bases lying between them. It was with 60 Vbeta and 13 Jbeta primers that the PCR ran. Profiled with immunoSEQ multiplex PCR; TCRdb holds only in-frame clones, not every one. Among roughly 170,000 clones listed, 84% were seen once. As for this clone: The target antigen is unknown.

This receptor was taken from a girl aged 10 to 17 in good health and CMV-seropositive. The rearrangement joins TRBV9 to TRBJ1-6; the D gene is possibly TRBD1 (5 bases). Input material: PBMCs. The CDR3 protein is CASSPGLRNGQRGSPLHF. The CDR3 DNA reads as TGTGCCAGCAGCCCAGGTTTGAGGAACGGGCAAAGGGGATCACCCCTCCACTTT.